This TCR beta chain is from a study of blood T cell repertoires in COVID-19. Study information: The samples span acute and convalescent COVID-19 from the United States, Italy and Spain. The analysed material was cDNA or gDNA that came from T cells, B-cell-depleted T cells, or PBMCs.

While infection was still active, Seattle patients were enrolled and then followed longitudinally. Per the study methods: By means of reference gene primer amplification, nucleated cell counts were estimated. Clones were read by immunoSEQ multiplex PCR, and TCRdb kept only the in-frame ones, dropping some. V, J and clone size reflect that table, while D and trimming were determined from the DNA. Of approximately 120,000 clones listed, around 85% are singletons. CDR1 is SGHKS and CDR2 is YYEKEE in the germline V gene (reference sequence). V shed 0 bases, J shed 5 bases, and the junction held 6 bases outside the gene matches. The CDR3 is made up of 15 amino acids.

The receptor was derived from a woman of 80 years or more with COVID-19, enrolled during active disease. This chain connects TRBV5-5 to TRBJ2-7; 9 nucleotides agree with TRBD2. The specimen sequenced was peripheral blood. The CDR3 DNA reads as TGTGCCAGCAGCTTGGTCCCTAGCGGGACCGACGAGCAGTACTTC. Translation: CASSLVPSGTDEQYF.